One and the same sample provided the 13 T cell receptor beta chains below, sequenced in a study of blood T cell repertoires in COVID-19. Generated by immunoSEQ multiplex PCR, the TCRdb table keeps only in-frame clones and is missing some. The sample holds 200,000 to 250,000 clones, 86% seen once. The sample was peripheral blood. These TCRs come from a woman aged 25 to 39 who had recovered from COVID-19.

The chain combines TRBV5-1 with TRBJ1-4, with D possibly being TRBD1 (5 bases). V lost 0 bases and J lost 7, with 13 bases in between. This CDR3 comprises 15 residues. The V gene's germline CDR1 is SGHRS and CDR2 YFSETQ. The CDR3 sequence: CASSLGRAGVEKLFF. CDR3 sequence (DNA): TGCGCCAGCAGCTTGGGCAGGGCAGGAGTTGAAAAACTGTTTTTT.

V gene TRBV12-3 or TRBV12-4 combines with J gene TRBJ1-2; unclear D gene. V lost 3 bases, J lost 7 bases, and 6 bases lay in between. This CDR3 comprises 11 residues. The CDR3 coding sequence is TGTGCCAGCAGTTTGAGGAGTGGCTACACCTTC. Its translation: CASSLRSGYTF.

As concerns this clone: At one end the junction does not follow the germline gene, possibly because of a read error. The chain joins TRBV4-2 to TRBJ1-2, with a possible D match to TRBD1 (6 bases). Germline V gene sequence: CDR1 LGHNA, CDR2 YNFKEQ. The CDR3 sequence is 12 residues long. In DNA form, the CDR3 reads TGTGCCAGCAGCCTCCAGGGGCAGGGAATCCTCTTC. Its protein product is CASSLQGQGILF.

This clone was seen more than once but under ten times. The genes are TRBV5-8 and TRBJ2-6; possible D gene TRBD1, 6 bases. This CDR3 contains 15 residues. Looked up from germline, CDR1 is SGHTS and CDR2 is YDEGEE. Trimming removed 0 bases at V and 2 bases at J, with 6 bases between. DNA for the CDR3: TGTGCCAGCAGCTTGGCAGGGGCTGGGGCCAACGTCCTGACTTTC. Its translation is CASSLAGAGANVLTF.

CDR3: CASSLGAEETQYF. The CDR3 coding sequence is TGCGCCAGCAGCTTGGGGGCAGAAGAGACCCAGTACTTC. The chain employs TRBV5-1 and TRBJ2-5; D is unresolved. V lost 0 bases and J 3 bases, leaving 6 bases between the germline ends. The CDR3 sequence is 13 residues long. CDR1 is SGHRS and CDR2 is YFSETQ in the germline V gene.

The chain employs TRBV4-1 and TRBJ1-5, with D possibly TRBD1 on 5 matching bases. Germline loops: CDR1 MGHRA, CDR2 YSYEKL. This CDR3 contains 15 residues. V lost 8 bases and J 4 bases, leaving 18 bases between the germline ends. CDR3 bases: TGCGCCAGCCGGGTTTTTGCGGGACTTAATCAGCCCCAGCATTTT. Protein: CASRVFAGLNQPQHF.

This chain joins TRBV27 and TRBJ2-2; 7 nucleotides match TRBD1. In germline, CDR1 is MNHEY, CDR2 SMNVEV (reference sequence). The CDR3 is 15 residues long. J was trimmed by 4 bases and V by 4 bases; bases with no gene match: 6. The CDR3 loop is CASSSRGIGTGELFF. Written as DNA, the CDR3 is TGTGCCAGCAGTTCCAGGGGGATAGGCACCGGGGAGCTGTTTTTT.

The J gene is TRBJ1-1, the V gene TRBV11-3, with unresolved D. CDR3 size: 13 residues. The V end was cut by 2 bases, the J end by 1 base, with 5 bases between. CDR1 SGHNT and CDR2 YENEEA come from the germline V gene. The CDR3 DNA is TGTGCCAGCAGCTTACGACAGAACACTGAAGCTTTCTTT. It is translated as CASSLRQNTEAFF.

V is TRBV14 and J is TRBJ2-4; possible D gene TRBD2, 6 bases. Deletions cut 1 base from V and 6 bases from J, with 13 bases between. CDR1 is SGHDN and CDR2 is FVKESK in the germline V gene. The CDR3 consists of 15 residues. This chain's CDR3 is CASSQAGSLGNIQYF. The DNA of the CDR3 is TGTGCCAGCAGCCAAGCCGGGAGCTTGGGAAACATTCAGTACTTC.

The CDR3 is CASSDRGGGNTIYF. The CDR3 DNA follows: TGTGCCAGTAGCGACAGGGGCGGTGGAAACACCATATATTTT. The chain couples TRBV5-6 to TRBJ1-3; the match to TRBD1 covers 8 bases. Germline values: CDR1 SGHDT, CDR2 YYEEEE. The CDR3 spans 14 residues. The junction had 7 bases not matched to a gene; V was cut back by 8 bases and J by 3 bases.

The chain links TRBV7-3 to TRBJ2-1, with 7 bases aligning to TRBD2. The germline gives CDR1 SGHTA, CDR2 FQGTGA. The CDR3 totals 16 residues. V was pared by 2 bases and J by 9 bases, with 13 bases of the junction left unmatched. CDR3 DNA sequence: TGTGCCAGCAGCTTAGACCCCGGGAGGAAGGAAAGTGAGCAGTTCTTC. Its translation is CASSLDPGRKESEQFF.

The V and J genes are TRBV7-8 and TRBJ1-1, with D maybe TRBD1 (5 bases). CDR1 is SGHVS, CDR2 FQNEAQ, per germline. The V and J ends lost 6 bases and 4 bases respectively, with 15 bases between them. The length of the CDR3 is 14 residues. This CDR3 is CASRPTGPTTEAFF. CDR3 bases: TGTGCCAGCAGGCCAACAGGTCCGACCACTGAAGCTTTCTTT.

This clone was picked up a small number of times. The chain recombines TRBV5-4 with TRBJ2-2, with 10 positions matching TRBD1. The germline gives CDR1 SGHNT, CDR2 YYREEE (reference sequence). Germline trimming cut 6 bases from V and 6 bases from J; bases unmatched to any gene: 5. The length of the CDR3 is 14 residues. The chain's CDR3 is CASTWGTGAGELFF. CDR3 DNA sequence: TGTGCCAGCACCTGGGGGACAGGGGCCGGGGAGCTGTTTTTT.